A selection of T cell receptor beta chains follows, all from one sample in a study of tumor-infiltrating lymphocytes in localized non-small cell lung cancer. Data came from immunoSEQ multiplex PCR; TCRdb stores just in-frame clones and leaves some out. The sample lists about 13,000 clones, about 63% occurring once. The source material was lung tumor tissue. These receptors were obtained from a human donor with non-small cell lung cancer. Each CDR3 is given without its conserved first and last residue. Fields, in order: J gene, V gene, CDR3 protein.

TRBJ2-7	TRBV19	ASSIVSGGGSSYEQY
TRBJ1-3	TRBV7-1	ASSGETPASGNTIY
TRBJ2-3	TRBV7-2	ASSFLPSGGRSDTQY
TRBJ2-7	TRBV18	ASSRDRSSYEQY
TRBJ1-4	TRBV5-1	ASSLGGSIGEKLF
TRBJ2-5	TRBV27	ASSLSSQRETQY
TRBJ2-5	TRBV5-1	ASSPGTVGETQY
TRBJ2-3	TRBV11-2	ASSFGQGYTDTQY
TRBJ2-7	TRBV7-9	ASSPSGKVGFEQY
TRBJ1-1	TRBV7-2	ASSLVATVTEAF
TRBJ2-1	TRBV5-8	ASSKPVFREYNEQF
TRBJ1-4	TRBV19	ASTATVVGEKLF
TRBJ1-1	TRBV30	AWTLGANTEAF
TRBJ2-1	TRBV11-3	ASSLDGSDEQF
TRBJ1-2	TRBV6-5	ASSMTENYGYT
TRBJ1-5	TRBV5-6	ASSSQLDQPQH
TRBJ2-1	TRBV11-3	ASSFGVSAEQF
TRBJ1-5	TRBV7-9	ASSLGDRASNQPQH
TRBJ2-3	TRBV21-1	ASSKNGKASSTDTQY
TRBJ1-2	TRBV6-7	ASIPQRRGALYGYT
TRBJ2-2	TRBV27	ASSLKGIKNTGELF
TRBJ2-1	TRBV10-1	ASSESGAVNNEQF
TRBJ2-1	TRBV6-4	ASSAEGDYNEQF
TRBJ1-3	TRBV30	ALGQGENGNTIY
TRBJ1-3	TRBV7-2	ASSLVSGVTAGNTIY
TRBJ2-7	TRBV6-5	ASSYLTGGDYEQY
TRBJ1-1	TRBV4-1	ASSPSTGFTEAF
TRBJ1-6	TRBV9	ASSPDRYSPLH
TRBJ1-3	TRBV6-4	ASSEPGPSSGNTIY
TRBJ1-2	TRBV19	ASSSMDSSYGYT
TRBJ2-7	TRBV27	ASRGTSAYEQY
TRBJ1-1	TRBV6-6	ASSSVSGGNTQAF
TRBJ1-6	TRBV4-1	ASSQDRGRYNSPLH